The 8 T cell receptor beta chains listed next were all sequenced from one sample in a study of beta chain features in type 1 diabetes. What was sequenced were expressed TCRB transcripts, since all of the isolated RNA had been reverse transcribed. Data came from immunoSEQ multiplex PCR; TCRdb stores just in-frame clones and leaves some out. The data show 130,000 to 150,000 clones, 9% to 9.5% seen once. Material for sequencing was central memory CD4+ T cells from blood. Receptor source: a man between 18 and 29 years old in good health.

The gene calls are TRBV2 and TRBJ1-5, with 10 bases aligning to TRBD1. The V segment lost 2 bases and the J segment 6 bases; nucleotides outside the gene matches: 10. The CDR3 is 17 amino acids. Germline CDR1 and CDR2: SNHLY and FYNNEI. The CDR3 DNA follows: TGTGCCAGCAGTGAATTCAGACAGGGGGCGAAGGGTCAGCCCCAGCATTTT. As protein: CASSEFRQGAKGQPQHF.

J is TRBJ1-2 and V is TRBV5-8; D may be TRBD1 (6 bases). Germline V gene data show CDR1 as SGHTS and CDR2 as YDEGEE. The CDR3 spans 13 residues. V dropped 4 bases and J dropped 4 bases, with 11 bases sitting between them. For the CDR3, the DNA is TGTGCCAGCAGCCCGGACAGTGGCTATGGCTACACCTTC. Residues: CASSPDSGYGYTF.

On this clone: Additional DNA sequences in this sample encode the identical CDR3. The V call is TRBV2, the J call TRBJ2-2; 8 bases are a match to TRBD1. This CDR3 is built from 14 residues. With 3 bases clipped from V and 6 bases from J, the junction kept 3 bases outside the gene matches. Germline V gene data show CDR1 as SNHLY and CDR2 as FYNNEI. The CDR3 loop is CASSDRTGSGELFF. The CDR3 region has the DNA TGTGCCAGCAGTGATAGGACAGGGTCCGGGGAGCTGTTTTTT.

This clone has only a few counts. CDR3 loop: CASSNDRGPLHF. For the CDR3, the DNA is TGTGCCAGCAGTAACGACAGGGGTCCCCTCCACTTT. J is TRBJ1-6 and V is TRBV6-1, with TRBD1 identical over 8 bases. This CDR3 spans 12 amino acids. Germline CDR1 and CDR2: MNHNS and SASEGT. J was trimmed by 13 bases and V by 5 bases; bases with no gene match: 4.

The chain is built from TRBV19 and TRBJ1-2, with TRBD1 as a possible D gene (6 bases). The CDR3 is 15 residues long. Germline CDR1 reads LNHDA; CDR2 reads SQIVND (reference sequence). Trimming cost V 5 bases and J 1 base, with 14 bases left between them. The CDR3 coding sequence is TGTGCCAGTAGTGCACAGGGAAGTTTTAACTATGGCTACACCTTC. Protein sequence: CASSAQGSFNYGYTF.

The V gene is TRBV9, the J gene TRBJ2-1, with TRBD2 matching over 7 bases. The CDR3 is 16 amino acids. CDR1 SGDLS and CDR2 YYNGEE come from the germline V gene. V lost 0 bases, J lost 6 bases, and 9 bases stayed unmatched. The CDR3 nucleotides read TGTGCCAGCAGCGTAGCGTTCGGGGAGGGATTCAATGAGCAGTTCTTC. It translates to CASSVAFGEGFNEQFF.

This clone was detected a few times. The gene calls are TRBV7-2 and TRBJ1-5; the D is unclear. V was cut by 5 bases and J by 7 bases, with 15 bases left in between. This CDR3 has 14 residues. Germline CDR1 is SGHTA and CDR2 is FQGNSA. The CDR3: CASSTRRGEQPQHF. The CDR3 DNA follows: TGTGCCAGCAGCACACGGCGGGGAGAACAGCCCCAGCATTTT.

The chain is built from TRBV4-2 and TRBJ2-7; D is unresolved. Trimming left V 1 base short and J 4 bases short, with 8 bases between. This CDR3 spans 13 amino acids. Germline V gene lookup returns CDR1 LGHNA and CDR2 YNFKEQ. CDR3 sequence (DNA): TGTGCCAGCAGCCAAGTGCTTGCGTACGAGCAGTACTTC. This gives the protein CASSQVLAYEQYF.